The rows below give T cell receptor beta chains drawn from one sample of a study of spatial heterogeneity in lung cancer. In TCRdb, the 5' RACE reads were re-called with MiXCR into one record per CDR3 protein. The data contain tens of thousands of distinct CDR3 sequences, roughly 14% of them seen just once; the ten biggest clones take up approximately 7.2%. Sample: PBMCs, taken at surgery. The receptors shown here come from a male donor with early-stage non-small cell lung cancer. Each CDR3 is given with its conserved first and last residue. The order of the fields is J gene, V gene, D gene, clone size, CDR3 DNA, CDR3 protein. D genes are given only for firm matches. Not all rows give a size; the values are once, few, many and, for expanded clones, a class.

j_call: TRBJ1-1; v_call: TRBV6-2/TRBV6-3; d_call: -; clone_size: many; cdr3_nt: TGTGCCAGCAGCAGTGGACAGCCTGAAGCTTTCTTT; cdr3_aa: CASSSGQPEAFF
j_call: TRBJ2-3; v_call: TRBV20-1; d_call: -; clone_size: many; cdr3_nt: TGCAGTGCTAGAGGCCGGGACACCGACACAGATACGCAGTATTTT; cdr3_aa: CSARGRDTDTDTQYF
j_call: TRBJ2-3; v_call: TRBV18; d_call: -; clone_size: many; cdr3_nt: TGTGCCAGCTCACCGACAGCAAGCACAGATACGCAGTATTTT; cdr3_aa: CASSPTASTDTQYF
j_call: TRBJ2-2; v_call: TRBV24-1; d_call: TRBD1; clone_size: many; cdr3_nt: TGTGCCACCAGTGATCCCGGGACAGGGGGTACCGGGGAGCTGTTTTTT; cdr3_aa: CATSDPGTGGTGELFF
j_call: TRBJ1-1; v_call: TRBV6-2/TRBV6-3; d_call: -; clone_size: many; cdr3_nt: TGTGCCAGCAGTTACTCGGAAGGGGGATCTGAAGCTTTCTTT; cdr3_aa: CASSYSEGGSEAFF
j_call: TRBJ2-7; v_call: TRBV6-5; d_call: TRBD1; clone_size: few; cdr3_nt: TGTGCCAGCAGGACAGGGTCCAACGAGCAGTACTTC; cdr3_aa: CASRTGSNEQYF
j_call: TRBJ2-7; v_call: TRBV7-2; d_call: -; clone_size: -; cdr3_nt: TGTGCCAGCAGCCCGGTCTGGGCAGGGGACTACGAGCAGTACTTC; cdr3_aa: CASSPVWAGDYEQYF
j_call: TRBJ1-6; v_call: TRBV7-8; d_call: -; clone_size: -; cdr3_nt: TGTGCCAGCAGCTTTCTCCGGGGGAAGGGGTCACCCCTCCACTTT; cdr3_aa: CASSFLRGKGSPLHF
j_call: TRBJ1-5; v_call: TRBV29-1; d_call: TRBD1; clone_size: few; cdr3_nt: TGCAGCGTTGAAGCTTGGGACAGGGGTAATCAGCCCCAGCATTTT; cdr3_aa: CSVEAWDRGNQPQHF
j_call: TRBJ2-5; v_call: TRBV6-5; d_call: -; clone_size: few; cdr3_nt: TGTGCCAGCAGTTACTCTGGGCAGGGAGTGTCCCAGTACTTC; cdr3_aa: CASSYSGQGVSQYF
j_call: TRBJ2-2; v_call: TRBV7-3; d_call: TRBD1; clone_size: -; cdr3_nt: TGTGCCAGCAGCCCTATAACAGGGGGCACCGGGGAGCTGTTTTTT; cdr3_aa: CASSPITGGTGELFF
j_call: TRBJ1-2; v_call: TRBV10-3; d_call: -; clone_size: few; cdr3_nt: TGTGCCATCAGTGAGCCAAAACCTAACTATGGCTACACCTTC; cdr3_aa: CAISEPKPNYGYTF
j_call: TRBJ2-1; v_call: TRBV7-9; d_call: TRBD2; clone_size: many; cdr3_nt: TGTGCCAGCAGCTTAGCCGGGACTAGCGGACTCTCAGCCTACAATGAGCAGTTCTTC; cdr3_aa: CASSLAGTSGLSAYNEQFF
j_call: TRBJ2-7; v_call: TRBV10-3; d_call: TRBD2; clone_size: few; cdr3_nt: TGTGCCATCGGAGCAGCGGGAGGGTCCTACGAGCAGTACTTC; cdr3_aa: CAIGAAGGSYEQYF
j_call: TRBJ2-2; v_call: TRBV3-1; d_call: -; clone_size: many; cdr3_nt: TGTGCCAGCAGCCAAGATCGGGGTGCCCGGATCGGGGAGCTGTTTTTT; cdr3_aa: CASSQDRGARIGELFF
j_call: TRBJ1-1; v_call: TRBV29-1; d_call: -; clone_size: -; cdr3_nt: TGCAGCGTTGAACGGCTAATGAACACTGAAGCTTTCTTT; cdr3_aa: CSVERLMNTEAFF
j_call: TRBJ2-5; v_call: TRBV25-1; d_call: TRBD2; clone_size: -; cdr3_nt: TGTGCCAGCAGTGAATATGGGGGGGAGAGAGAGACCCAGTACTTC; cdr3_aa: CASSEYGGERETQYF
j_call: TRBJ1-2; v_call: TRBV28; d_call: -; clone_size: -; cdr3_nt: TGTGCCAGCAGTTTGAGTGGGGGCGGCTATGGCTACACCTTC; cdr3_aa: CASSLSGGGYGYTF
j_call: TRBJ2-1; v_call: TRBV3-1; d_call: TRBD2; clone_size: -; cdr3_nt: TGTGTCAGCAGCCCTGGGACTAGCGGGGGGTTTGAGCAGTTCTTC; cdr3_aa: CVSSPGTSGGFEQFF
j_call: TRBJ2-1; v_call: TRBV20-1; d_call: TRBD2; clone_size: -; cdr3_nt: TGCAGTGCTACCCCGAGCGGGAGCTACAATGAGCAGTTCTTC; cdr3_aa: CSATPSGSYNEQFF
j_call: TRBJ2-7; v_call: TRBV29-1; d_call: TRBD2; clone_size: -; cdr3_nt: TGCAGCGCAGGTGTACTAGCGGACGAGCAGTACTTC; cdr3_aa: CSAGVLADEQYF
j_call: TRBJ1-2; v_call: TRBV4-3; d_call: TRBD1; clone_size: many; cdr3_nt: TGCGCCAGCAGCCAAGACCCCCTCTCTGCAGGGGGCAGCGGCTACACCTTC; cdr3_aa: CASSQDPLSAGGSGYTF
j_call: TRBJ1-1; v_call: TRBV27; d_call: TRBD1; clone_size: many; cdr3_nt: TGTGCCAGCAGCCCCGCCCCGTTATCAGGGGGCGCAGGGGCTTTCTTT; cdr3_aa: CASSPAPLSGGAGAFF
j_call: TRBJ1-1; v_call: TRBV7-2; d_call: -; clone_size: few; cdr3_nt: TGTGCCAGCAGCTTAGTAGGTTCAAGCACTGAAGCTTTCTTT; cdr3_aa: CASSLVGSSTEAFF
j_call: TRBJ1-5; v_call: TRBV28; d_call: -; clone_size: -; cdr3_nt: TGTGCCAGCCGACGTGAGCCTAATCAGCCCCGGCATTTT; cdr3_aa: CASRREPNQPRHF
j_call: TRBJ1-6; v_call: TRBV4-1; d_call: TRBD1; clone_size: many; cdr3_nt: TGCGCCAGCAGCCAAGAACCGGGACAGGGCTATTCACCCCTCCACTTT; cdr3_aa: CASSQEPGQGYSPLHF
j_call: TRBJ2-3; v_call: TRBV20-1; d_call: -; clone_size: -; cdr3_nt: TGCAGTGCTGCCCGTTCCGGTACTAGCACAGATACGCAGTATTTT; cdr3_aa: CSAARSGTSTDTQYF
j_call: TRBJ1-4; v_call: TRBV20-1; d_call: -; clone_size: -; cdr3_nt: TGCAGTGCTAGTGCAATGGGGCGCACTAATGAAAAACTGTTTTTT; cdr3_aa: CSASAMGRTNEKLFF
j_call: TRBJ1-2; v_call: TRBV7-9; d_call: -; clone_size: few; cdr3_nt: TGTGCCAGCAGCTCTGATCAGCCGTTTCGATATGGCTACACCTTC; cdr3_aa: CASSSDQPFRYGYTF
j_call: TRBJ2-3; v_call: TRBV7-9; d_call: -; clone_size: many; cdr3_nt: TGTGCCAGCAGCTCATTCACAGATACGCAGTATTTT; cdr3_aa: CASSSFTDTQYF
j_call: TRBJ1-2; v_call: TRBV12-3/TRBV12-4; d_call: -; clone_size: few; cdr3_nt: TGTGCCAGCAGTTTAGAACCGAGTACTAACTATGGCTACACCTTC; cdr3_aa: CASSLEPSTNYGYTF
j_call: TRBJ2-7; v_call: TRBV30; d_call: TRBD1; clone_size: -; cdr3_nt: TGTGCCTGGAGCCACCCACCCGGGACAGACAGCTACGAGCAGTACTTC; cdr3_aa: CAWSHPPGTDSYEQYF
j_call: TRBJ1-1; v_call: TRBV7-2; d_call: TRBD1; clone_size: few; cdr3_nt: TGTGCCAGCAGCTTGCGAGCCGGGACAGGCCCTTTAAACACTGAAGCTTTCTTT; cdr3_aa: CASSLRAGTGPLNTEAFF
j_call: TRBJ2-1; v_call: TRBV5-6; d_call: -; clone_size: -; cdr3_nt: TGTGCCAGCAGTTGGGACATGAGGGGGAATGAGCAGTTCTTC; cdr3_aa: CASSWDMRGNEQFF
j_call: TRBJ1-6; v_call: TRBV2; d_call: -; clone_size: many; cdr3_nt: TGTGCCAGCCGGGGGGAATCACCCCTCCACTTT; cdr3_aa: CASRGESPLHF
j_call: TRBJ2-7; v_call: TRBV5-1; d_call: -; clone_size: -; cdr3_nt: TGCGCCAGCAGCTTGGGAGTTTCTGGGGCCGAGCAGTACTTC; cdr3_aa: CASSLGVSGAEQYF
j_call: TRBJ2-5; v_call: TRBV7-9; d_call: -; clone_size: many; cdr3_nt: TGTGCCAGCAGCTCAAGAAGGGACAAATCTCGGGAGACCCAGTACTTC; cdr3_aa: CASSSRRDKSRETQYF
j_call: TRBJ1-1; v_call: TRBV5-1; d_call: -; clone_size: -; cdr3_nt: TGCGCCAGCAGCTTCCCGACTGGGGAGAACACTGAAGCTTTCTTT; cdr3_aa: CASSFPTGENTEAFF
j_call: TRBJ2-7; v_call: TRBV12-3/TRBV12-4; d_call: -; clone_size: -; cdr3_nt: TGTGCCAGCAGTTTAAACAGGGTCCGCGAGCAGTACTTC; cdr3_aa: CASSLNRVREQYF
j_call: TRBJ2-1; v_call: TRBV12-3/TRBV12-4; d_call: -; clone_size: -; cdr3_nt: TGTGCCAGCAGGAGGGGCGACCCCGGCTACAATGAGCAGTTCTTC; cdr3_aa: CASRRGDPGYNEQFF
j_call: TRBJ1-5; v_call: TRBV20-1; d_call: TRBD1; clone_size: many; cdr3_nt: TGCAGTGCTAGAGTTGCAGGGGGTCAGGATCAGCCCCAGCATTTT; cdr3_aa: CSARVAGGQDQPQHF
j_call: TRBJ2-3; v_call: TRBV7-9; d_call: -; clone_size: -; cdr3_nt: TGTGCCAGCAGCTTTGGGGAAGCCGATACGCAGTATTTT; cdr3_aa: CASSFGEADTQYF
j_call: TRBJ1-2; v_call: TRBV7-8; d_call: -; clone_size: few; cdr3_nt: TGTGCCAGCAGACCCCAACAGGGCTCCTATGGCTACACCTTC; cdr3_aa: CASRPQQGSYGYTF
j_call: TRBJ2-1; v_call: TRBV7-8; d_call: TRBD2; clone_size: few; cdr3_nt: TGTGCCAGCAGCTTAGAGATTGGTCGGCTAGCGGGGGAGCAGTTCTTC; cdr3_aa: CASSLEIGRLAGEQFF
j_call: TRBJ1-1; v_call: TRBV3-1; d_call: -; clone_size: few; cdr3_nt: TGTGCCAGCAGCCAAGATGGGACGGGAACTGAAGCTTTCTTT; cdr3_aa: CASSQDGTGTEAFF
j_call: TRBJ2-7; v_call: TRBV4-1; d_call: -; clone_size: many; cdr3_nt: TGCGCCAGCAGCCACAAGCACCCCGGGACCTCCTACGAGCAGTACTTC; cdr3_aa: CASSHKHPGTSYEQYF
j_call: TRBJ2-5; v_call: TRBV15; d_call: -; clone_size: few; cdr3_nt: TGTGCCACCAGCAGAGCAGCAGGAGGAGAGACCCAGTACTTC; cdr3_aa: CATSRAAGGETQYF
j_call: TRBJ1-2; v_call: TRBV5-1; d_call: -; clone_size: few; cdr3_nt: TGCGCCAGCAGCTTGGAGGGACGGAACTATGGCTACACCTTC; cdr3_aa: CASSLEGRNYGYTF
j_call: TRBJ1-1; v_call: TRBV28; d_call: -; clone_size: many; cdr3_nt: TGTGCCAGCAGTTTACAAAACACTGAAGCTTTCTTT; cdr3_aa: CASSLQNTEAFF
j_call: TRBJ1-5; v_call: TRBV4-3; d_call: TRBD1; clone_size: few; cdr3_nt: TGCGCCAGCAGCCAAGTACTGGGGACAGGAAATCAGCCCCAGCATTTT; cdr3_aa: CASSQVLGTGNQPQHF
j_call: TRBJ1-1; v_call: TRBV20-1; d_call: -; clone_size: few; cdr3_nt: TGCAGTGCTAGAGCCGGGGACGCGAACACTGAAGCTTTCTTT; cdr3_aa: CSARAGDANTEAFF